Below, 17 T cell receptor beta chains from the same sample are listed, as sequenced in a study of blood T cell repertoires in COVID-19. TCRdb's copy holds only in-frame clones and misses some; the assay was immunoSEQ multiplex PCR. The sample carries about 12,000 clones, around 70% recorded once. The sequenced sample consisted of peripheral blood. The receptors stem from a man aged 60 to 69 with COVID-19, enrolled during active disease.

The chain is built from TRBV5-4 and TRBJ2-1; 9 bases are shared with TRBD1. V shed 7 bases, J shed 8 bases, and the junction held 7 bases outside the gene matches. CDR1 and CDR2 from the germline V gene are SGHNT and YYREEE (reference sequence). The CDR3 sequence is 13 residues long. The DNA for the CDR3 is TGTGCCAGCGCGGACAGGGGCTCCGATGAGCAGTTCTTC. It specifies CASADRGSDEQFF.

The V call is TRBV30, the J call TRBJ1-5, with a weak D call TRBD1 (6 bases). Trimming removed 2 bases from V and 0 bases from J, with 8 bases in between. This CDR3 is 14 amino acids long. Per the germline V gene, CDR1 is GTSNPN and CDR2 is SVGIG (reference sequence). DNA for the CDR3: TGTGCCTGGAGTCCAGGGGATAGCAATCAGCCCCAGCATTTT. This encodes CAWSPGDSNQPQHF.

This clone was seen only a few times. This chain uses TRBV19 with TRBJ1-5; TRBD1 is a possible D gene (6 bases). The germline gives CDR1 LNHDA, CDR2 SQIVND (reference sequence). V was cut by 5 bases and J by 3 bases, with 14 bases left in between. CDR3 length: 15 amino acids. The CDR3 region has the DNA TGTGCCAGTAGTCGTACAGGGCAATTCAATCAGCCCCAGCATTTT. Protein: CASSRTGQFNQPQHF.

The V gene is TRBV6-4, the J gene TRBJ2-1; 10 bases align to TRBD1. Looked up from germline, CDR1 is MRHNA and CDR2 is SNTAGT. Losses at the gene ends were 8 bases for V and 5 bases for J; bases not matched to a gene: 3. The length of the CDR3 is 13 residues. The CDR3 protein is CASGTGANNEQFF. CDR3 in DNA: TGTGCCAGCGGGACAGGGGCTAACAATGAGCAGTTCTTC.

The rearrangement joins TRBV5-4 to TRBJ2-2; TRBD2 matches 15 bases. The trim removed 4 bases at V and 5 bases at J, leaving 9 bases unmatched. CDR3 size: 18 residues. Germline V gene data show CDR1 as SGHNT and CDR2 as YYREEE (reference sequence). The CDR3 loop reads CASSRGLAGGLGTGELFF. CDR3 sequence (DNA): TGTGCCAGCAGCAGGGGACTAGCGGGAGGCCTGGGGACCGGGGAGCTGTTTTTT.

J is TRBJ2-5 and V is TRBV18; 7 bases agree with TRBD1. CDR3 size: 15 residues. J lost 4 bases, V lost 3 bases, and 8 bases had no gene match. Germline V CDR1 and CDR2: KGHSH, LQKENI. The CDR3 spells CASSPRQGIGETQYF. CDR3 nucleotide sequence: TGTGCCAGCTCACCCCGACAGGGCATAGGAGAGACCCAGTACTTC.

By proportion, this clone is medium-sized (0.01 to 0.1%). The genes are TRBV29-1 and TRBJ1-1, with a weak D call TRBD1 (6 bases). The CDR3 is made up of 13 amino acids. From germline, CDR1 is SQVTM and CDR2 ANQGSEA. With 1 base removed from V and 5 bases from J, the gap between germline ends came to 11 bases. The DNA of the CDR3 is TGCAGCGTTGAAGGCAGGGGAACGACTGAAGCTTTCTTT. This encodes CSVEGRGTTEAFF.

This chain joins TRBV7-2 and TRBJ1-2, with D tentatively TRBD1 (6 bases). Germline loops: CDR1 SGHTA, CDR2 FQGNSA. The CDR3 length is 16 residues. The V gene lost 1 base and the J gene lost 4 bases, with 16 bases spanning the gap. The CDR3 nucleotides read TGTGCCAGCAGCTTAGTTCGCGACAGGACCTCCTATGGCTACACCTTC. It encodes CASSLVRDRTSYGYTF.

The rearrangement joins TRBV4-3 to TRBJ1-3, with unresolved D. Germline CDR1 reads LGHNA; CDR2 reads YSLEER. V was trimmed by 1 base and J by 3 bases, leaving 13 bases between them. The CDR3 covers 16 residues. The chain's CDR3 is CASSQAGGDRGNTIYF. CDR3 DNA: TGCGCCAGCAGCCAAGCCGGCGGGGATCGTGGAAACACCATATATTTT.

This chain links TRBV30 with TRBJ1-4, with D uncertain. The CDR3 contains 11 residues. V was clipped by 0 bases and J by 12 bases, with 8 bases between them. Germline CDR1 reads GTSNPN; CDR2 reads SVGIG (reference sequence). Written as DNA, the CDR3 is TGTGCCTGGAGTGTAGCCGAGGAACTGTTTTTT. This sequence encodes CAWSVAEELFF.

The chain carries TRBV7-2 and TRBJ1-1, with D possibly TRBD1 on 6 matching bases. The CDR3 has 15 residues. Trimming left V 2 bases short and J 3 bases short, with 13 bases between. Germline V gene sequence: CDR1 SGHTA, CDR2 FQGNSA. The CDR3 sequence: CASSLRSTGYTEAFF. In nucleotides, the CDR3 is TGTGCCAGCAGCTTAAGATCTACAGGGTACACTGAAGCTTTCTTT.

This clone was recorded once. The chain has TRBV2 and TRBJ2-2, with 8 bases that match TRBD2. V dropped 3 bases and J dropped 2; count of bases not matched to a gene: 5. From germline, CDR1 is SNHLY and CDR2 FYNNEI. The CDR3 covers 16 residues. CDR3 coding DNA: TGTGCCAGCAGTGAGAACGGGGGGGCTAACACCGGGGAGCTGTTTTTT. It specifies CASSENGGANTGELFF.

The rearrangement joins TRBV11-3 to TRBJ2-1; 9 positions match TRBD2. Per germline, CDR1 SGHNT and CDR2 YENEEA. V lost 2 bases, J lost 10 bases, and 6 bases stayed unmatched. The CDR3 spans 14 residues. CDR3 nucleotide sequence: TGTGCCAGCAGCTTAAGGCTAGCGGGGTGGGAGCAGTTCTTC. Translated, it gives CASSLRLAGWEQFF.

This chain links TRBV28 with TRBJ2-1; possible D gene TRBD2, 5 bases. This CDR3 is built from 17 residues. CDR1 MDHEN and CDR2 SYDVKM come from the germline V gene. The V end was cut by 3 bases, the J end by 2 bases, with 17 bases between. The CDR3 region is CASSFIRAGRTYNEQFF. CDR3 DNA sequence: TGTGCCAGCAGTTTTATCCGTGCGGGTAGGACCTACAATGAGCAGTTCTTC.

V is TRBV7-3 and J is TRBJ1-2; 7 nucleotides align to TRBD1. The V and J ends lost 0 bases and 7 bases, in that order; junction bases with no gene match: 2. This CDR3 comprises 13 residues. Germline CDR1 SGHTA, CDR2 FQGTGA. The CDR3: CASSLTGGLGYTF. The CDR3 DNA follows: TGTGCCAGCAGCTTAACAGGGGGCCTTGGCTACACCTTC. The entire variable domain, with the rest obtained from reference TRBV7-3 and TRBJ1-2, is as follows: GAGVSQTPSNKVTEKGKYVELRCDPISGHTALYWYRQSLGQGPEFLIYFQGTGAADDSGLPNDRFFAVRPEGSVSTLKIQRTERGDSAVYLCASSLTGGLGYTFGSGTRLTVV.

This clone is a singleton in its sample. The chain couples TRBV25-1 to TRBJ1-1, with TRBD1 identical over 7 bases. The CDR3 covers 15 residues. Germline V gives CDR1 MGHDK, CDR2 SYGVNS. After removal of 0 bases from V and 6 bases from J, the junction contained 7 bases not matched to a gene. In nucleotides, the CDR3 is TGTGCCAGCAGTGAATATAAGGGCGGGACAGCTGAAGCTTTCTTT. It yields the protein CASSEYKGGTAEAFF.

V and J are TRBV5-3 and TRBJ2-2; 13 positions match TRBD2. TRBV5-3 carries the ORF label, with uncertain function. V was clipped by 7 bases and J by 0 bases; unmatched bases: 6. The CDR3 length is 17 residues. This chain's CDR3 is CARERTSGGPNTGELFF. For the CDR3, the DNA is TGTGCCAGAGAAAGGACTAGCGGGGGACCGAACACCGGGGAGCTGTTTTTT.